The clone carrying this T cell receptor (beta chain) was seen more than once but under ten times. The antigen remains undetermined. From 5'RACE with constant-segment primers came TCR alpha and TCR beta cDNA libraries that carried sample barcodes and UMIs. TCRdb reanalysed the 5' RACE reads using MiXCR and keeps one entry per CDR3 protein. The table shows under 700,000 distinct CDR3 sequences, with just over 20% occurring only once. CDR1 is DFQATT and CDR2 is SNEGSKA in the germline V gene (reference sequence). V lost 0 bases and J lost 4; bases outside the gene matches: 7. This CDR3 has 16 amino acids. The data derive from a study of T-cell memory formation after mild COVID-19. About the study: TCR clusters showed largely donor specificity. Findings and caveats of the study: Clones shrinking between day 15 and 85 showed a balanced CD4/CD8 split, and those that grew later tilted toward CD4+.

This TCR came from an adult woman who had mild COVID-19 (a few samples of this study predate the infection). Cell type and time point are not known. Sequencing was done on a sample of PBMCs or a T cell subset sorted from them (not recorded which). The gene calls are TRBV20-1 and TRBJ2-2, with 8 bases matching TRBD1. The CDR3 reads CSARDAGQGSTGELFF. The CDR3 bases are TGCAGTGCTAGAGATGCAGGACAGGGAAGCACCGGGGAGCTGTTTTTT.